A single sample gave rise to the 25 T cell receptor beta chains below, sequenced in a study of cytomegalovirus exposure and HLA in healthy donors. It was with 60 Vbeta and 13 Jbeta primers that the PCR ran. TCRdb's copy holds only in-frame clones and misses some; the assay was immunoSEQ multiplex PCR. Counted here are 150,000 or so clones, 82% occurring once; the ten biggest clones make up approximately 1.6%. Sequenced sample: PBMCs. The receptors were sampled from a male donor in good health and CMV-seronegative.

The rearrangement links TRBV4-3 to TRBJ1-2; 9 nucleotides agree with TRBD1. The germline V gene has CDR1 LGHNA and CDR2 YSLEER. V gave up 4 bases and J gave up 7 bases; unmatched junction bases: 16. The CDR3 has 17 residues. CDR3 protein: CASSLSPAGQGAGGYTF. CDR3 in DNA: TGCGCCAGCAGCCTCTCCCCCGCGGGACAGGGTGCGGGTGGCTACACCTTC.

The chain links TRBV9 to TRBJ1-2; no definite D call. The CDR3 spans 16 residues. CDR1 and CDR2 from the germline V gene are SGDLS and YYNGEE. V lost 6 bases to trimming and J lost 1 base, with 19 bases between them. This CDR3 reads CASTSFRSCYNYGYTF. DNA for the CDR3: TGTGCCAGCACCAGCTTCAGGTCCTGCTATAACTATGGCTACACCTTC.

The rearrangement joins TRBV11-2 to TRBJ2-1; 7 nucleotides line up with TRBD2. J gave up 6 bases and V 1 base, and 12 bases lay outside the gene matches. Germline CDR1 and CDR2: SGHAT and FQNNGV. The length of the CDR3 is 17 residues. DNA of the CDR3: TGTGCCAGCAGCTTAGGGATGGGGGGAGGGCCCTCCAATGAGCAGTTCTTC. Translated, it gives CASSLGMGGGPSNEQFF.

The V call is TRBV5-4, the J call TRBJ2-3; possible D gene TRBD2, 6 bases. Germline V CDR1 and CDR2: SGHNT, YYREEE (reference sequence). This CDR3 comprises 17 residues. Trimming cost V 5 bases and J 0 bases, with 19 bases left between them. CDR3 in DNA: TGTGCCAGCAGTCCTTTCGGGGGAGGCACTAGCACAGATACGCAGTATTTT. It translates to CASSPFGGGTSTDTQYF. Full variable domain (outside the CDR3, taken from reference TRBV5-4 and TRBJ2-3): ETGVTQSPTHLIKTRGQQVTLRCSSQSGHNTVSWYQQALGQGPQFIFQYYREEENGRGNFPPRFSGLQFPNYSSELNVNALELDDSALYLCASSPFGGGTSTDTQYFGPGTRLTVL.

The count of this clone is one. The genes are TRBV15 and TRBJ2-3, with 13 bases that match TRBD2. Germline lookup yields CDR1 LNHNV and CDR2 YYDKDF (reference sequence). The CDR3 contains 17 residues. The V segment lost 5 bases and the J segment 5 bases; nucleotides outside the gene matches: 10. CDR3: CATSQNKLAGGGDTQYF. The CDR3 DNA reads TGTGCCACCAGCCAAAACAAACTAGCGGGAGGGGGAGATACGCAGTATTTT.

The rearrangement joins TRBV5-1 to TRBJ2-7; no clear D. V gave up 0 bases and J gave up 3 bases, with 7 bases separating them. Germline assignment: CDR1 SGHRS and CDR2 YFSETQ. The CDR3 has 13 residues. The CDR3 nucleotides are TGCGCCAGCAGCTTGGGAGCCGTCTACGAGCAGTACTTC. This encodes CASSLGAVYEQYF. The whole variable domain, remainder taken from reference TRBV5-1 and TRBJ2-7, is KAGVTQTPRYLIKTRGQQVTLSCSPISGHRSVSWYQQTPGQGLQFLFEYFSETQRNKGNFPGRFSGRQFSNSRSEMNVSTLELGDSALYLCASSLGAVYEQYFGPGTRLTVT.

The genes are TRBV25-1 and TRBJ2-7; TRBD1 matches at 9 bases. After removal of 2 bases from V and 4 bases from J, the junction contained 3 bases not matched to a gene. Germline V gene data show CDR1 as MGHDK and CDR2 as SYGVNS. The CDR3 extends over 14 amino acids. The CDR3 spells CASSEPDRGYEQYF. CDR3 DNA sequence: TGTGCCAGCAGTGAACCTGACAGGGGGTACGAGCAGTACTTC.

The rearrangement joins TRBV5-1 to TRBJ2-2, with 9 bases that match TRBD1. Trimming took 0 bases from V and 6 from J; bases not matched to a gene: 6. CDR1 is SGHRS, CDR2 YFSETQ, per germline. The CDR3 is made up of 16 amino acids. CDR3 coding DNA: TGCGCCAGCAGCTTGGGAGACAGGGGGTCGGCCGGGGAGCTGTTTTTT. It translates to CASSLGDRGSAGELFF.

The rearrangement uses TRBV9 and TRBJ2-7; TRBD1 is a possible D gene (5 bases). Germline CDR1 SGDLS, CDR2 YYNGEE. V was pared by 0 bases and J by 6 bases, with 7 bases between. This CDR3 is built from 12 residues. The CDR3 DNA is TGTGCCAGCAGCGTAGGGCAGGGCGAGCAGTACTTC. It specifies CASSVGQGEQYF.

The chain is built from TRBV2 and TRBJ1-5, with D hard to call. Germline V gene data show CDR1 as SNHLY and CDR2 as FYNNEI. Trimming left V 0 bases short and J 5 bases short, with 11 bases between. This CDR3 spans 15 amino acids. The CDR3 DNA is TGTGCCAGCAGTGAAGCCTTGGGCCATTATCAGCCCCAGCATTTT. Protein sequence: CASSEALGHYQPQHF.

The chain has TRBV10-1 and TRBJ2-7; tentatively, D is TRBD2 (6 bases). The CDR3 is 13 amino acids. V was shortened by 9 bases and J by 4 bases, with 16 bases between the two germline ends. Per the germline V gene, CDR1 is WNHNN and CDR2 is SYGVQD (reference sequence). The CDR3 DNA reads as TGCGCCAGTTCCCGGGGGATAGCTTACGAGCAGTACTTC. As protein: CASSRGIAYEQYF.

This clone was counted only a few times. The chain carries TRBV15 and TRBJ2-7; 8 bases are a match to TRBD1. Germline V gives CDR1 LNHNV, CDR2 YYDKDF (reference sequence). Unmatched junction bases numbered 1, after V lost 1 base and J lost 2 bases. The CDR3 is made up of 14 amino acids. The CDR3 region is CATSRADRAYEQYF. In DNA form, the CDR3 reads TGTGCCACCAGCAGAGCGGACAGGGCCTACGAGCAGTACTTC.

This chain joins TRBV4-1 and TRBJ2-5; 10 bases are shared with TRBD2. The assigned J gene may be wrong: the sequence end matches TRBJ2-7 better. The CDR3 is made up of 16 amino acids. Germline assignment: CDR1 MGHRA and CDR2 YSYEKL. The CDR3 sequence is CASSQGETSGNYEQYF. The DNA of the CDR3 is TGCGCCAGCAGCCAAGGAGAAACTAGCGGGAACTACGAGCAGTACTTC.

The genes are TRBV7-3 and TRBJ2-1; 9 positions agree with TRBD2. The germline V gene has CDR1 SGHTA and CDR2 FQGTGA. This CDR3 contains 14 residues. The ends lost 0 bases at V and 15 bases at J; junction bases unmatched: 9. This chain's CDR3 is CASSLTPQSGRRFF. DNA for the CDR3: TGTGCCAGCAGCTTAACCCCGCAAAGCGGGAGGCGGTTCTTC. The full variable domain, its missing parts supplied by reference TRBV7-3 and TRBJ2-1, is GAGVSQTPSNKVTEKGKYVELRCDPISGHTALYWYRQSLGQGPEFLIYFQGTGAADDSGLPNDRFFAVRPEGSVSTLKIQRTERGDSAVYLCASSLTPQSGRRFFGPGTRLTVL.

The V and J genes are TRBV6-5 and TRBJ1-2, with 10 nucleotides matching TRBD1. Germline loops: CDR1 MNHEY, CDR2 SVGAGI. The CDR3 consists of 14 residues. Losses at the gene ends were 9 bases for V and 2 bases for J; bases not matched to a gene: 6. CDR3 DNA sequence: TGTGCCAGTTTCCCGACAGGGGGCAACTATGGCTACACCTTC. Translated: CASFPTGGNYGYTF.

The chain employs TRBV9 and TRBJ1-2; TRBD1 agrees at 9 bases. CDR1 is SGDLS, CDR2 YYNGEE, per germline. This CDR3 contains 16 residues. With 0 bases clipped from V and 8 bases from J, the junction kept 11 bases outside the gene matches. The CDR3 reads CASSVAGGGQGSGYTF. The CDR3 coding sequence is TGTGCCAGCAGCGTAGCCGGCGGGGGACAGGGATCGGGCTACACCTTC.

This CDR3 reads CASSSGQMLEKLFF. As DNA, the CDR3 is TGTGCCAGCAGTTCTGGACAGATGCTGGAAAAACTGTTTTTT. The V gene is TRBV28, the J gene TRBJ1-4; the D gene is possibly TRBD1 (6 bases). The V end lost 4 bases, the J end lost 8 bases, and 14 bases lay between the germline ends. The CDR3 totals 14 residues. The germline V gene encodes CDR1 MDHEN and CDR2 SYDVKM.

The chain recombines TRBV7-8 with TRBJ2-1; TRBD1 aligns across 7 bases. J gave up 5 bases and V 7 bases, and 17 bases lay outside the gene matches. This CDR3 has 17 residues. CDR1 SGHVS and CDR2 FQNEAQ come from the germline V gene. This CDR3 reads CASISWSTGQRNNEQFF. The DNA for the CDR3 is TGTGCCAGCATCTCTTGGTCGACGGGACAGCGGAACAATGAGCAGTTCTTC.

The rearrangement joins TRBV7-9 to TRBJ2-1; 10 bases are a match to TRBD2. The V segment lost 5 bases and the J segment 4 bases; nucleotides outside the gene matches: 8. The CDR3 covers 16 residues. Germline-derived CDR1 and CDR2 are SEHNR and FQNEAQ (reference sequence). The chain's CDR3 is CASSLGAGGDYNEQFF. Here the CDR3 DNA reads TGTGCCAGCAGCCTGGGAGCGGGGGGGGATTACAATGAGCAGTTCTTC.

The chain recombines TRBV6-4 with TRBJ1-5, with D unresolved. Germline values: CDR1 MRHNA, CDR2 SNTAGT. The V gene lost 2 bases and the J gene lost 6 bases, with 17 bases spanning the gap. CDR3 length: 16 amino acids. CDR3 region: CASSDPMGKEVQPQHF. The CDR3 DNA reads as TGTGCCAGCAGTGACCCCATGGGAAAGGAGGTTCAGCCCCAGCATTTT.

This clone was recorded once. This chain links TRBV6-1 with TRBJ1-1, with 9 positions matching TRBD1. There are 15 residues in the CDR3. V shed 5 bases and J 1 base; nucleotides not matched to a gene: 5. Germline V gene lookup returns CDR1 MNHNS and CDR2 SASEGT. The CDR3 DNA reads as TGTGCCAGCAGTATACAGGGGGCGTCGAACACTGAAGCTTTCTTT. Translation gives CASSIQGASNTEAFF.

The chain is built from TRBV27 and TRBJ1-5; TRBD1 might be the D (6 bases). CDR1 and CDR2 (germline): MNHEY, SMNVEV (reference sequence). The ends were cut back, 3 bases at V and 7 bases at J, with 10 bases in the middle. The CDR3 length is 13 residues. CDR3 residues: CASSFQGSQPQHF. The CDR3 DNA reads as TGTGCCAGCAGTTTTCAGGGGTCGCAGCCCCAGCATTTT.

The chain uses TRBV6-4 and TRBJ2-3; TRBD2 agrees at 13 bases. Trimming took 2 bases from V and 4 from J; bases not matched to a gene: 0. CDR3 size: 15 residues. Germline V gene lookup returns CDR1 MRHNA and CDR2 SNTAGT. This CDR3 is CASSDTSGGADTQYF. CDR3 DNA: TGTGCCAGCAGTGACACTAGCGGGGGGGCAGATACGCAGTATTTT.

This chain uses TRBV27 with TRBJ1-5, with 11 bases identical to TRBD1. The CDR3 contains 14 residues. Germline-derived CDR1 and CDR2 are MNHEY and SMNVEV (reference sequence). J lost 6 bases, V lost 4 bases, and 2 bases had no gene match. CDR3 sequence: CASSSGTGGQPQHF. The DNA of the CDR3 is TGTGCCAGCAGTTCCGGGACAGGGGGTCAGCCCCAGCATTTT.

In DNA form, the CDR3 reads TGTGCCAGCAGCCTTCCCGGGCGGGAGGTGGCCAAAAACATTCAGTACTTC. Protein: CASSLPGREVAKNIQYF. The chain uses TRBV4-2 and TRBJ2-4; 8 nucleotides agree with TRBD2. The J segment lost 1 base and the V segment lost 4 bases, leaving 9 bases of the junction unmatched. The CDR3 sequence is 17 residues long. CDR1 LGHNA and CDR2 YNFKEQ come from the germline V gene.